These 9 T cell receptor beta chains originate from one sample sequenced in a study of blood T cells in healthy people across ages. It was with a sample-barcoded 5' primer and a J-beta primer mix that a second PCR of roughly 7 to 12 cycles was run. Each CDR3 protein is one row after TCRdb ran MiXCR on the 5' RACE reads. Among about 570,000 distinct CDR3 sequences, approximately 27% were seen once, and the ten largest hold around a sixth. The sequencing input was blood. These receptors originate from a woman in her 70s in good health.

This clonotype was seen a handful of times. Mismatch with germline at one junction end may stem from a read error. J is TRBJ2-4 and V is TRBV20-1; 8 nucleotides line up with TRBD2. The CDR3 totals 14 residues. Germline CDR1 and CDR2: DFQATT and SNEGSKA (reference sequence). CDR3 bases: TGCAGTGCCGTGCGGGGGGAGGCCAAAAACGTTCAGTACTTC. Protein product: CSAVRGEAKNVQYF.

The chain is built from TRBV7-2 and TRBJ2-1; D possibly corresponds to TRBD1 (5 bases). Trimming stripped 3 bases from V and 3 bases from J, with 9 bases between. CDR1 is SGHTA and CDR2 is FQGNSA in the germline V gene. This CDR3 region has 14 residues. CDR3 protein: CASSLAGFYNEQFF. The CDR3 DNA is TGTGCCAGCAGCTTGGCAGGGTTCTACAATGAGCAGTTCTTC.

The J gene is TRBJ2-5, the V gene TRBV7-3; TRBD2 aligns across 8 bases. The CDR3 runs 16 residues. In germline, CDR1 is SGHTA, CDR2 FQGTGA. Trimming at V came to 6 bases and at J to 2 bases, leaving 11 bases not matched to a gene. The CDR3 DNA is TGTGCCAGCAGTCCTAGCGGGCCGCGGAATCAAGAGACCCAGTACTTC. Its translation: CASSPSGPRNQETQYF.

This clonotype appeared a few times. The V gene is TRBV21-1, the J gene TRBJ2-7; the DNA was not used to check the table's D call, TRBD2. TRBV21-1 is assigned pseudogene status. CDR3 size: 19 residues. The CDR3 DNA sequence: TGTGCCAGCAGCAAAGTGTGCGTTCCGTTTTTCGCCGGCGGGTACGAGCAGTACTTC. Amino acids: CASSKVCVPFFAGGYEQYF.

The table lists this clonotype with many counts. The CDR3 DNA is TGCAGTGCAGTAGTCCTCACTGAAGCTTTCTTT. Protein: CSAVVLTEAFF. V is TRBV20-1 and J is TRBJ1-1; D gene ambiguous. The CDR3 covers 11 residues. Per the germline V gene, CDR1 is DFQATT and CDR2 is SNEGSKA (reference sequence). The V end was cut by 6 bases, the J end by 4 bases, with 9 bases between.

This sequence joins TRBV4-3 and TRBJ1-1; D gene uncertain. The CDR3 sequence is 13 residues long. The germline V gene encodes CDR1 LGHNA and CDR2 YSLEER. V dropped 4 bases and J dropped 5 bases, with 11 bases sitting between them. CDR3 bases: TGCGCCAGCAGCCGGAAGCGGGAAACTGAAGCTTTCTTT. Amino acid sequence: CASSRKRETEAFF.

This clonotype was recorded at least ten times. The chain has TRBV29-1 and TRBJ2-1; D remains ambiguous. This CDR3 spans 11 amino acids. Germline lookup yields CDR1 SQVTM and CDR2 ANQGSEA. The V gene lost 7 bases and the J gene lost 7 bases, with 11 bases spanning the gap. CDR3 nucleotide sequence: TGCAGCGCCAGGCAAGGTAATGAGCAGTTCTTC. Encoded protein: CSARQGNEQFF.

The chain joins TRBV7-2 to TRBJ2-7, with D tentatively TRBD1 or TRBD2 (5 bases each). Between the trimmed V and J ends, which lost 1 base and 0 bases, there was a span of 10 bases. Germline CDR1 reads SGHTA; CDR2 reads FQGNSA. This CDR3 is built from 15 residues. CDR3: CASSLGGFFSYEQYF. The CDR3 DNA sequence: TGTGCCAGCAGCTTAGGGGGGTTTTTCTCCTACGAGCAGTACTTC.

The rearrangement uses TRBV29-1 and TRBJ2-3; D possibly corresponds to TRBD1 (5 bases). With 2 bases removed from V and 6 bases from J, the gap between germline ends came to 21 bases. The germline V gene encodes CDR1 SQVTM and CDR2 ANQGSEA. The length of the CDR3 is 16 residues. The CDR3 sequence is CSVESRQGKRSDTQYF. DNA for the CDR3: TGCAGCGTTGAAAGTCGGCAGGGAAAACGCAGTGATACGCAGTATTTT.